The clone carrying this TCR beta chain was detected a few times. Its specificity is not known. This specimen comes from a study of CD8 T cells in ankylosing spondylitis. Study-wide findings and caveats: Typical of ankylosing spondylitis blood, it appeared, was a TCR beta motif of several highly homologous variants.

TCRdb analysed the 5' RACE reads with MiXCR anew, one entry per CDR3 protein. The table lists 200,000 to 250,000 distinct CDR3 sequences, around a quarter of them singletons. The TCR comes from a male donor with ankylosing spondylitis or in good health (not recorded which). Sequencing input: blood, either unsorted or a sorted T cell fraction (not recorded which).

The CDR3 here is CASSLTSNEQYF. The CDR3 nucleotides are TGCGCCAGCAGCTTGACCAGTAACGAGCAGTACTTC. The genes are TRBV5-1 and TRBJ2-7, with D uncertain. This CDR3 is built from 12 residues. Germline V gives CDR1 SGHRS, CDR2 YFSETQ. Trimming cost V 1 base and J 5 bases, with 7 bases left between them.